One and the same sample provided the 28 T cell receptor beta chains below, sequenced in a study of beta chain features in type 1 diabetes. Since all of the isolated RNA was reverse transcribed, expressed TCRB transcripts were what got sequenced. The assay was immunoSEQ multiplex PCR, and TCRdb's table has in-frame clones only and misses some. The data show about 290,000 clones, with around 7.3% seen just once and more than 0.8% held by the top ten. Sequenced: central memory CD4+ T cells from blood. Receptors were obtained from a young woman in good health.

V and J are TRBV4-2 and TRBJ2-1, with TRBD2 matching 8 bases. V dropped 0 bases and J dropped 6; count of bases not matched to a gene: 4. CDR3 length: 15 residues. Germline CDR1 LGHNA, CDR2 YNFKEQ. In DNA, the CDR3 is TGTGCCAGCAGCCAAGACCCGGGAGGGCTCAATGAGCAGTTCTTC. Its protein product is CASSQDPGGLNEQFF.

V is TRBV7-2 and J is TRBJ2-1; TRBD2 agrees at 9 bases. The CDR3 length is 16 residues. CDR1 and CDR2 (germline): SGHTA, FQGNSA. Trimming at V came to 5 bases and at J to 4 bases, leaving 9 bases not matched to a gene. CDR3 sequence: CASSQSGRIQYNEQFF. The CDR3 DNA follows: TGTGCCAGCAGCCAAAGCGGGAGGATCCAATACAATGAGCAGTTCTTC.

The chain couples TRBV5-4 to TRBJ2-7, with unresolved D. There are 13 residues in the CDR3. Germline V CDR1 and CDR2: SGHNT, YYREEE (reference sequence). Trimming took 4 bases from V and 3 from J, leaving 11 bases between them. The CDR3 DNA sequence: TGTGCCAGCAGCATTCTGGATGGCTACGAGCAGTACTTC. Amino acid sequence: CASSILDGYEQYF. The whole variable domain, filled in from reference TRBV5-4 and TRBJ2-7, reads ETGVTQSPTHLIKTRGQQVTLRCSSQSGHNTVSWYQQALGQGPQFIFQYYREEENGRGNFPPRFSGLQFPNYSSELNVNALELDDSALYLCASSILDGYEQYFGPGTRLTVT.

The gene calls are TRBV19 and TRBJ1-1, with D maybe TRBD1 (6 bases). Germline loops: CDR1 LNHDA, CDR2 SQIVND (reference sequence). V was pared by 7 bases and J by 1 base, with 13 bases between. CDR3 length: 14 residues. The CDR3 region is CASTPGTQNTEAFF. Written as DNA, the CDR3 is TGTGCCAGTACTCCCGGGACACAGAACACTGAAGCTTTCTTT.

This clone was seen more than once but under ten times. The V call is TRBV5-6, the J call TRBJ1-6; D is ambiguous. V was shortened by 3 bases and J by 6 bases, with 10 bases between the two germline ends. CDR1 is SGHDT and CDR2 is YYEEEE in the germline V gene. The CDR3 length is 14 residues. The CDR3 protein is CASSSGAINSPLHF. For the CDR3, the DNA is TGTGCCAGCAGCTCGGGCGCCATTAATTCACCCCTCCACTTT.

V gene TRBV6-5 combines with J gene TRBJ2-5; D gene unclear. V shed 6 bases and J shed 3 bases, with 8 bases lying between them. Germline CDR1 is MNHEY and CDR2 is SVGAGI. The CDR3 consists of 12 residues. The DNA of the CDR3 is TGTGCCAGCAGGGGGAATGAAGAGACCCAGTACTTC. Translating it yields CASRGNEETQYF.

In this sample, this clone turned up a few times. V and J are TRBV10-3 and TRBJ2-1; weak D call: TRBD1 (6 bases). Germline-derived CDR1 and CDR2 are ENHRY and SYGVKD. Trimming stripped 0 bases from V and 15 bases from J, with 15 bases between. CDR3 length equals 13 residues. The chain's CDR3 is CAISESSGTRLFF. CDR3 in DNA: TGTGCCATCAGTGAGTCTTCCGGGACAAGACTGTTCTTC.

This clone was recorded a few times. The V and J genes are TRBV6-1 and TRBJ2-1; TRBD2 agrees at 14 bases. The CDR3 totals 16 residues. Germline CDR1 is MNHNS and CDR2 is SASEGT. V lost 1 base to trimming and J lost 14 bases; unmatched junction nucleotides: 10. CDR3 residues: CASSEGGGLAGVGEFF. CDR3 nucleotide sequence: TGTGCCAGCAGTGAAGGAGGGGGACTAGCGGGAGTAGGGGAGTTCTTC.

This clone has more than one count but fewer than ten. This CDR3 is CASSYSYQPQHF. The CDR3 DNA follows: TGTGCCAGCAGTTACTCGTATCAGCCCCAGCATTTT. The J gene is TRBJ1-5, the V gene TRBV6-6; no clear D gene. The CDR3 is 12 amino acids. Trimming took off 0 bases at V and 5 bases at J, with 2 bases between the two ends. Germline values: CDR1 MNHNY, CDR2 SVGAGI (reference sequence).

In its sample, this clone was seen a few times. The sample contains more than one DNA sequence encoding this CDR3. This sequence joins TRBV9 and TRBJ2-3; a possible D gene is TRBD1 (6 bases). Germline lookup yields CDR1 SGDLS and CDR2 YYNGEE. Between the trimmed V and J ends, which lost 3 bases and 3 bases, there was a span of 11 bases. The CDR3 has 14 residues. CDR3 in amino acids: CASSGKTGTDTQYF. CDR3 DNA sequence: TGTGCCAGCAGCGGAAAAACAGGGACAGATACGCAGTATTTT.

V and J are TRBV5-8 and TRBJ1-2; D is unresolved. From germline, CDR1 is SGHTS and CDR2 YDEGEE. Trimming cost V 1 base and J 4 bases, with 14 bases left between them. The CDR3 is made up of 15 amino acids. CDR3 nucleotide sequence: TGTGCCAGCAGCTTGCGTCAGTTTGCTACCTATGGCTACACCTTC. Amino acid sequence: CASSLRQFATYGYTF.

In its sample, this clone was seen a few times. The chain employs TRBV10-3 and TRBJ1-1; D possibly corresponds to TRBD1 (5 bases). V was pared by 10 bases and J by 4 bases, with 19 bases between. The CDR3 is 14 amino acids. Looked up from germline, CDR1 is ENHRY and CDR2 is SYGVKD. CDR3 in amino acids: CASKGPMGGTEAFF. In DNA form, the CDR3 reads TGTGCCAGCAAGGGGCCAATGGGGGGCACTGAAGCTTTCTTT.

The chain employs TRBV10-3 and TRBJ2-3; 8 bases are a match to TRBD1. The CDR3 loop spans 14 amino acids. V trimming: 7 bases; J trimming: 2 bases; junction bases outside the gene matches: 5. The germline gives CDR1 ENHRY, CDR2 SYGVKD. The CDR3 bases are TGTGCCATCAAGGGACAGGAGTTCACAGATACGCAGTATTTT. It yields the protein CAIKGQEFTDTQYF.

The V and J genes are TRBV5-1 and TRBJ1-2; D gene ambiguous. The length of the CDR3 is 12 residues. V lost 0 bases, J lost 5 bases, and 5 bases lay in between. CDR1 SGHRS and CDR2 YFSETQ come from the germline V gene. CDR3 amino acids: CASSLERYGYTF. The CDR3 DNA reads as TGCGCCAGCAGCTTGGAGCGTTATGGCTACACCTTC.

This clone was seen only a few times. The rearrangement uses TRBV6-6 and TRBJ1-2; no clear D gene. Trimming shortened V by 6 bases and J by 1 base, and 9 bases separated the two germline ends. The CDR3 loop spans 13 amino acids. Germline V CDR1 and CDR2: MNHNY, SVGAGI (reference sequence). The CDR3 here is CASSTHNNYGYTF. DNA for the CDR3: TGTGCCAGCAGCACACACAATAACTATGGCTACACCTTC.

This clone showed up just a few times. V and J are TRBV28 and TRBJ2-7; D ambiguous. This CDR3 is 13 amino acids long. The germline V gene encodes CDR1 MDHEN and CDR2 SYDVKM. The V end lost 10 bases, the J end lost 3 bases, and 16 bases lay between the germline ends. The CDR3 spells CATETPGIYEQYV. CDR3 DNA sequence: TGTGCCACGGAGACACCAGGAATCTACGAGCAGTACGTC.

This clone has a handful of counts. The chain uses TRBV5-4 and TRBJ1-1, with D possibly being TRBD1 (5 bases). Trimming cost V 9 bases and J 1 base, with 13 bases left between them. The germline gives CDR1 SGHNT, CDR2 YYREEE (reference sequence). The CDR3 consists of 13 residues. The CDR3 DNA sequence: TGTGCCATCGTGGCGGGACCGAACACTGAAGCTTTCTTT. It specifies CAIVAGPNTEAFF.

This clone has just a few counts. The chain couples TRBV6-6 to TRBJ2-7, with a tentative D call TRBD2 (6 bases). This CDR3 has 12 amino acids. Germline CDR1 is MNHNY and CDR2 is SVGAGI (reference sequence). Trimming removed 7 bases at V and 6 bases at J, with 13 bases between. The CDR3, as DNA: TGTGCCAGCACCCCCCACGGGGGCGAGCAGTACTTC. It codes for CASTPHGGEQYF.

The table lists this clone with a few counts. The V and J genes are TRBV9 and TRBJ2-3; tentatively, D is TRBD1 (5 bases). The CDR3 has 16 residues. Trimming shortened V by 5 bases and J by 2 bases, and 18 bases separated the two germline ends. The V gene's germline CDR1 is SGDLS and CDR2 YYNGEE. CDR3 protein: CASRPYFDSSTDTQYF. DNA of the CDR3: TGTGCCAGCAGACCCTATTTCGACAGTTCCACAGATACGCAGTATTTT.

The chain carries TRBV5-6 and TRBJ1-4; TRBD1 agrees at 7 bases. This CDR3 is 14 amino acids long. Trimming at V came to 0 bases and at J to 6 bases, leaving 2 bases not matched to a gene. The germline CDR1 and CDR2 sequences are SGHDT and YYEEEE. CDR3 bases: TGTGCCAGCAGCTTGGGGACAGGTGATGAAAAACTGTTTTTT. Its protein product is CASSLGTGDEKLFF.

Details on this clone: The junction differs from germline at one of its ends, possibly a read error. The J gene is TRBJ2-1, the V gene TRBV10-3, with 8 bases that match TRBD1. CDR1 and CDR2 (germline): ENHRY, SYGVKD. The CDR3 runs 14 residues. This CDR3 reads CASSYRDRRDEQFF. Written as DNA, the CDR3 is TGTGCCAGCAGTTACCGGGACAGGAGGGATGAGCAGTTCTTC.

This clone was picked up a small number of times. The V gene is TRBV15, the J gene TRBJ2-7; 8 nucleotides match TRBD1. J lost 5 bases, V lost 8 bases, and 5 bases had no gene match. In germline, CDR1 is LNHNV, CDR2 YYDKDF (reference sequence). The CDR3 extends over 12 amino acids. The CDR3, as DNA: TGTGCCACCGGGGACAGGCCTAACGAGCAGTACTTC. Translating gives CATGDRPNEQYF.

The V and J genes are TRBV27 and TRBJ2-3, with 8 bases lining up with TRBD2. The ends lost 4 bases at V and 2 bases at J; junction bases unmatched: 5. The V gene's germline CDR1 is MNHEY and CDR2 SMNVEV (reference sequence). The CDR3 runs 15 residues. CDR3 residues: CASSSGLADTDTQYF. In DNA, the CDR3 is TGTGCCAGCAGTTCAGGACTAGCCGACACAGATACGCAGTATTTT.

This clone was seen a handful of times. This sequence joins TRBV6-1 and TRBJ2-1; 8 bases map to TRBD2. Losses at the gene ends were 6 bases for V and 12 bases for J; bases not matched to a gene: 10. The CDR3 has 13 residues. The germline V gene has CDR1 MNHNS and CDR2 SASEGT. CDR3 loop: CASSAGLVVGQFF. The CDR3 coding sequence is TGTGCCAGCAGCGCGGGACTAGTAGTGGGGCAGTTCTTC.

The V and J genes are TRBV5-4 and TRBJ1-2; D is uncertain. The V gene lost 5 bases and the J gene lost 1 base, with 9 bases spanning the gap. The CDR3 totals 13 residues. Per germline, CDR1 SGHNT and CDR2 YYREEE (reference sequence). CDR3 DNA sequence: TGTGCCAGCAGTTTTCAGGTTAACTATGGCTACACCTTC. Protein product: CASSFQVNYGYTF. Using reference TRBV5-4 and TRBJ1-2 for the parts outside the CDR3, the full variable domain is ETGVTQSPTHLIKTRGQQVTLRCSSQSGHNTVSWYQQALGQGPQFIFQYYREEENGRGNFPPRFSGLQFPNYSSELNVNALELDDSALYLCASSFQVNYGYTFGSGTRLTVV.

The chain carries TRBV6-6 and TRBJ2-1; D unclear. CDR1 is MNHNY and CDR2 is SVGAGI in the germline V gene (reference sequence). The V gene lost 6 bases and the J gene lost 3 bases, with 12 bases spanning the gap. The CDR3 loop spans 14 amino acids. The CDR3 is CASSWALDYNEQFF. The CDR3 DNA is TGTGCCAGCAGCTGGGCGCTAGACTACAATGAGCAGTTCTTC.

This clone was counted only a few times. The chain employs TRBV5-1 and TRBJ1-1; D uncertain. CDR1 SGHRS and CDR2 YFSETQ come from the germline V gene. The CDR3 extends over 15 amino acids. Between the trimmed V and J ends, which lost 0 bases and 3 bases, there was a span of 12 bases. The CDR3 sequence is CASSLGLTEDTEAFF. CDR3 coding DNA: TGCGCCAGCAGCTTGGGTTTGACGGAGGACACTGAAGCTTTCTTT.

V is TRBV6-5 and J is TRBJ2-1, with 9 bases identical to TRBD2. This CDR3 spans 15 amino acids. CDR1 and CDR2 (germline): MNHEY, SVGAGI. Germline trimming cut 0 bases from V and 6 bases from J; bases unmatched to any gene: 3. CDR3 bases: TGTGCCAGCAGTTACTCCCGACTAGCGGCCAATGAGCAGTTCTTC. It is translated as CASSYSRLAANEQFF.